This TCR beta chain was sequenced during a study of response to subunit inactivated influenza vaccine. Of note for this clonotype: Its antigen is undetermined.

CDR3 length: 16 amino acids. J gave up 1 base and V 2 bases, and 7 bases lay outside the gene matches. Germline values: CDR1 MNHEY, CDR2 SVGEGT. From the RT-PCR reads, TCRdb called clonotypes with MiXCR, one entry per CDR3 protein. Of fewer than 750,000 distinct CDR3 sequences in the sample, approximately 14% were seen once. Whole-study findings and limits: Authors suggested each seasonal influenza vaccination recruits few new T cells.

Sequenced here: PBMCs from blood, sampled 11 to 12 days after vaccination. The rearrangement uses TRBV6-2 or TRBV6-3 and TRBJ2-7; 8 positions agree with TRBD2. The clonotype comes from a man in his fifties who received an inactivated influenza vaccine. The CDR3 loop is CASSYPERGLSYEQYF. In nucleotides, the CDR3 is TGTGCCAGCAGTTACCCCGAGCGGGGGCTATCCTACGAGCAGTACTTC.